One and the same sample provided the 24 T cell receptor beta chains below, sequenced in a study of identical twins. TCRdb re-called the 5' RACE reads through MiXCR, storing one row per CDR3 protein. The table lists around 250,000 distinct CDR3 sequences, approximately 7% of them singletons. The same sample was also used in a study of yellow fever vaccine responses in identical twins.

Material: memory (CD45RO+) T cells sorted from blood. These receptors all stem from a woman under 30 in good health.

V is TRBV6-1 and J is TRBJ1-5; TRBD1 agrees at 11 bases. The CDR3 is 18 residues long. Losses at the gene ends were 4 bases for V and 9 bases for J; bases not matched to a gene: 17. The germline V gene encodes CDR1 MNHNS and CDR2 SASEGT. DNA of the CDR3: TGTGCCAGCAGTGCGGACAGGGGGCAAATGGCCAAACGAGGGCCCCAGCATTTT. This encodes CASSADRGQMAKRGPQHF.

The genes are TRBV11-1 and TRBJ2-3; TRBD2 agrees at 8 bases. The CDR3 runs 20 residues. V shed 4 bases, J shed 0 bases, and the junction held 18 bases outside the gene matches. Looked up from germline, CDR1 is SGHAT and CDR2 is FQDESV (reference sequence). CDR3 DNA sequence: TGTGCCAGCAGCTCCCCGGCCCAGCGGGAGATGCAAGTCAGCACAGATACGCAGTATTTT. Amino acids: CASSSPAQREMQVSTDTQYF.

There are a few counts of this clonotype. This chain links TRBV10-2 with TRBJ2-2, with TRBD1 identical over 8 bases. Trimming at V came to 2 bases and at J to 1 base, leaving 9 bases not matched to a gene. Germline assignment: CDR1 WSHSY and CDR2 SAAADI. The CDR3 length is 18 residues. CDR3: CASSEAPRTGRNTGELFF. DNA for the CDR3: TGCGCCAGCAGTGAGGCCCCCCGGACAGGGAGGAACACCGGGGAGCTGTTTTTT.

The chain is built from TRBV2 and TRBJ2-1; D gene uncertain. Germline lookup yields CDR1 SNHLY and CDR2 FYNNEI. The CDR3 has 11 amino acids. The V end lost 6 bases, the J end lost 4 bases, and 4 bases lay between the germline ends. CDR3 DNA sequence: TGTGCCAGCAGGGAATACAATGAGCAGTTCTTC. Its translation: CASREYNEQFF.

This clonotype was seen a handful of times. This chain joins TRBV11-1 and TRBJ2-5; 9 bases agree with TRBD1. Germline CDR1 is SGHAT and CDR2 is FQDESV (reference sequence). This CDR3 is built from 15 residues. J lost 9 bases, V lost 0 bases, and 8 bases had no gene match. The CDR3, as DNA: TGTGCCAGCAGCTTAGCGGCGGGACAGGGTCGGGCCCAGTACTTC. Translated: CASSLAAGQGRAQYF.

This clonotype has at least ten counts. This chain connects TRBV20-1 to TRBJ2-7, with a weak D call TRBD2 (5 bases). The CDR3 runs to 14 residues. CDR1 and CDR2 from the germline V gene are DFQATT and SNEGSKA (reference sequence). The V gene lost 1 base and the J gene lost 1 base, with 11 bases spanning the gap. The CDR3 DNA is TGCAGTGCTAGAGTGGGCAGCGGATCCTACGAGCAGTACTTC. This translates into CSARVGSGSYEQYF.

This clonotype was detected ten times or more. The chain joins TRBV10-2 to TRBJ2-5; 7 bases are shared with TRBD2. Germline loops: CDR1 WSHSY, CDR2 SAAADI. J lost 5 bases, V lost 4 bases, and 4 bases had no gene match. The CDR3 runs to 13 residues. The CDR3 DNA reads TGCGCCAGCAGTGTCGTTAGCGGGGAGACCCAGTACTTC. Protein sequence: CASSVVSGETQYF.

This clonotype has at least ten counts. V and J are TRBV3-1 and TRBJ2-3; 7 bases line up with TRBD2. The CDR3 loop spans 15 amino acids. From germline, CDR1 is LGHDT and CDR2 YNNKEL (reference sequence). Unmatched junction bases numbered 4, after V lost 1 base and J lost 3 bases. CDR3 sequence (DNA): TGTGCCAGCAGCCAAGGCCAGGGACTAACAGATACGCAGTATTTT. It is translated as CASSQGQGLTDTQYF.

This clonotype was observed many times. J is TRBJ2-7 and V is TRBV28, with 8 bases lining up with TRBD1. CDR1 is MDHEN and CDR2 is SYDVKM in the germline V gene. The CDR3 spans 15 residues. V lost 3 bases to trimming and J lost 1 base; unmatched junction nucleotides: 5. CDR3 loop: CASSFARDRSYEQYV. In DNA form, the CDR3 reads TGTGCCAGCAGTTTCGCCCGGGACAGGTCCTACGAGCAGTACGTC.

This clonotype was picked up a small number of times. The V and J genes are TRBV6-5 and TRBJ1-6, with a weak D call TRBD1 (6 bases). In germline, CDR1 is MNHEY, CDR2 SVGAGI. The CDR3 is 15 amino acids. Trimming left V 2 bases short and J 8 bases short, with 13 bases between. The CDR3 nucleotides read TGTGCCAGCAGTTACCGCTTACAGGGCTATTCACCCCTCCACTTT. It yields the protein CASSYRLQGYSPLHF.

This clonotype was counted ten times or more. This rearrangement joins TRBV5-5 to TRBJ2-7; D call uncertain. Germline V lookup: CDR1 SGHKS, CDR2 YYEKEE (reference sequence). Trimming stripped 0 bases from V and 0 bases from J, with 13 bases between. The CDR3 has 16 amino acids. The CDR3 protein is CASSLALAVSSYEQYF. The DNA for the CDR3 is TGTGCCAGCAGCTTGGCCTTGGCAGTAAGCTCCTACGAGCAGTACTTC.

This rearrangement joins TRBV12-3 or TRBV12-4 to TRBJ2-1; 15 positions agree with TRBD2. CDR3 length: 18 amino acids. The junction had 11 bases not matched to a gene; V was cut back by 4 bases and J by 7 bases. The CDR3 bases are TGTGCCAGCAGTTCTATACAGCGGACTAGCGGGGGGGCAAATGAGCAGTTCTTC. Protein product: CASSSIQRTSGGANEQFF.

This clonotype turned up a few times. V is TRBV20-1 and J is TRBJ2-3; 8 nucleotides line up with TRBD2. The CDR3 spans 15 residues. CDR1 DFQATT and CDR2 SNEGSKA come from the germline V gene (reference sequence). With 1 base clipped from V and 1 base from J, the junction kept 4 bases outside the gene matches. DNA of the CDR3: TGCAGTGCTAGAGGACTAGCGAAGGGCACAGATACGCAGTATTTT. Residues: CSARGLAKGTDTQYF.

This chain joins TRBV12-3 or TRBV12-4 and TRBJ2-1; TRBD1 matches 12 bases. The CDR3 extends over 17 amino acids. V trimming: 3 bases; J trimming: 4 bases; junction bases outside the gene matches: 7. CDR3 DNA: TGTGCCAGCAGTTTGCTCCCGGGACAGGGGGCATACAATGAGCAGTTCTTC. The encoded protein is CASSLLPGQGAYNEQFF.

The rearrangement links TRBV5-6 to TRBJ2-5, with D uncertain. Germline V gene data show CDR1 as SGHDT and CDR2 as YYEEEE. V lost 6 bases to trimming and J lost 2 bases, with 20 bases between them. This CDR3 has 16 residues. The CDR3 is CASNFHPLTVQETQYF. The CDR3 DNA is TGTGCCAGCAACTTTCACCCTCTGACGGTACAAGAGACCCAGTACTTC.

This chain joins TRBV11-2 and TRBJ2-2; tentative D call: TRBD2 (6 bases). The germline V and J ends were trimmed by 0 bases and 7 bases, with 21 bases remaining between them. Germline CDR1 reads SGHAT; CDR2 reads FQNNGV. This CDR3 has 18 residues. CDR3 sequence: CASSLDSGVTPTGGELFF. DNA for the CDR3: TGTGCCAGCAGCTTAGATAGCGGAGTAACTCCAACGGGCGGGGAGCTGTTTTTT.

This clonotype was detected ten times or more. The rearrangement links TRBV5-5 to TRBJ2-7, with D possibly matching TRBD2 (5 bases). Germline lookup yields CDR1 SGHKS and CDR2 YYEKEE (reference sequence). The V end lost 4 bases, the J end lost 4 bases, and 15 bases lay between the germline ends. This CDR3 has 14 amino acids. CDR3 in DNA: TGTGCCAGCAGCCCTTCGGGAACGCGGTACGAGCAGTACTTC. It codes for CASSPSGTRYEQYF.

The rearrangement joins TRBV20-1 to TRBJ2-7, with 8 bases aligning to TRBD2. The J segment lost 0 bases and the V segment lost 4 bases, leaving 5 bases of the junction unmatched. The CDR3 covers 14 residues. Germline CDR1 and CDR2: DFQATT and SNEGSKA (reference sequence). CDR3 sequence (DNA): TGCAGTGCTATTAGCGGGGAAAGCTCCTACGAGCAGTACGTC. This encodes CSAISGESSYEQYV.

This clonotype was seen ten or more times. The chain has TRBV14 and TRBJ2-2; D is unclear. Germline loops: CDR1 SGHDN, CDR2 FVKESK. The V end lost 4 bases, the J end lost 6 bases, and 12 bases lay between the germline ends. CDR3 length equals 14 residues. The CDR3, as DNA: TGTGCCAGCAGCCGGGGTGAGCCCCCCGGGGAGCTGTTTTTT. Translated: CASSRGEPPGELFF.

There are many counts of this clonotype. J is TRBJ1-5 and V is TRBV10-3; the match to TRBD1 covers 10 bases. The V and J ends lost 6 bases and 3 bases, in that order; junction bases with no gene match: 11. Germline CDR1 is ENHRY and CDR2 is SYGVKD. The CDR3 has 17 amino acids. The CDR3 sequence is CAISPGTGAIVNQPQHF. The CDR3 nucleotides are TGTGCCATCAGCCCCGGGACAGGGGCTATAGTCAATCAGCCCCAGCATTTT.

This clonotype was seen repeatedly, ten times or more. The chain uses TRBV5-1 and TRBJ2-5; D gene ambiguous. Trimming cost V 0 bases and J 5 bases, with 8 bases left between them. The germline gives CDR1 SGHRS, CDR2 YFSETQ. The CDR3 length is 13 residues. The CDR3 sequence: CASSLGVEETQYF. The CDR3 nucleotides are TGCGCCAGCAGCTTGGGGGTAGAGGAGACCCAGTACTTC.

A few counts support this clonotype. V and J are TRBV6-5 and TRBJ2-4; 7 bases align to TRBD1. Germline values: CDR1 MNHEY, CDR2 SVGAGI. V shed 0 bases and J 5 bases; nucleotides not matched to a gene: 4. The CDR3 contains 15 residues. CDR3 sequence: CASSYSPQGENIQYF. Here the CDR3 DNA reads TGTGCCAGCAGTTACTCCCCCCAGGGGGAAAACATTCAGTACTTC.

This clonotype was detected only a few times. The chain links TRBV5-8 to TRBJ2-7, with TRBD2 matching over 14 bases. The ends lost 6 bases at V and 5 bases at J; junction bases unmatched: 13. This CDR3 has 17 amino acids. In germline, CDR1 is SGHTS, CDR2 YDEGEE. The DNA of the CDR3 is TGTGCCAGCACCGATTTGGGACTAGCGGGAGTGAGGGACGAGCAGTACTTC. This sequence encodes CASTDLGLAGVRDEQYF.

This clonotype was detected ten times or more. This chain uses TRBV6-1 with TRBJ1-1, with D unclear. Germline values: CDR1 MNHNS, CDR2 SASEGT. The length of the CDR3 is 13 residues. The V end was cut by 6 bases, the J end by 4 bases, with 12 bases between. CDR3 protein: CASSLSWITEAFF. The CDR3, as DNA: TGTGCCAGCAGCCTCTCGTGGATCACTGAAGCTTTCTTT.